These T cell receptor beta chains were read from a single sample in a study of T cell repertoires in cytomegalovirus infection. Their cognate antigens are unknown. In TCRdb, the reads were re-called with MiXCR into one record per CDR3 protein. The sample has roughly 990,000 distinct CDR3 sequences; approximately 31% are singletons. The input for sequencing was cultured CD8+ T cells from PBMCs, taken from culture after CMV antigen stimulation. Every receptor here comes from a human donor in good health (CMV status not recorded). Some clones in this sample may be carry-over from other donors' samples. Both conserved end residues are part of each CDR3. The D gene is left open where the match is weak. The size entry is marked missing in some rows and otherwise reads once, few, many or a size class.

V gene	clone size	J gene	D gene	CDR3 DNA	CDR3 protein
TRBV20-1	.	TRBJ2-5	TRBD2	TGCAGTGCTAGAGAGGTAGCACTAGCGGGGCCTAGGGGAGAGACCCAGTACTTC	CSAREVALAGPRGETQYF
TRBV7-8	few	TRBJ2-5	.	TGTGCCAGCCATCAGGCGCGGCCCCAAGAGACCCAGTACTTC	CASHQARPQETQYF
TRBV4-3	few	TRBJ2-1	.	TGCGCCAGCAGCCAAGCTGGCCTCCCCGGAGGTGAGCAGTTCTTC	CASSQAGLPGGEQFF
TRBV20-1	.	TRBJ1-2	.	TGCAGTGCTAGAGTATACTTTTATGGCTACACCTTC	CSARVYFYGYTF
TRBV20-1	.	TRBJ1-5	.	TGCAGTGCTAAGACGGGAGTAGGGTCCTGGGAGGCCCAGCATTTT	CSAKTGVGSWEAQHF
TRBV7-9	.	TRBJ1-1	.	TGTGCCAGCAGCTTATACCCTATATCGGGGGGGACTGAAGCTTTCTTT	CASSLYPISGGTEAFF
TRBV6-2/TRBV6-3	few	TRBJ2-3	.	TGTGCCAGCAGTTATATCGGAGCCACAGATACGCAGTATTTT	CASSYIGATDTQYF
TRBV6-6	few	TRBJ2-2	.	TGTGCCAGCAGGCAGACCGGGATTGCGAACACCGGGGAGCTGTTTTTT	CASRQTGIANTGELFF
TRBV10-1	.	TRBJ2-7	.	TGCGCCAGCAGTGAGGGGTACGGTAGAGGCTACGAGCAGTACTTC	CASSEGYGRGYEQYF
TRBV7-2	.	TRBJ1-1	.	TGTGCCAGCAGCTTAAATGTGGGCCAGGGTAATGAAGCTTTCTTT	CASSLNVGQGNEAFF
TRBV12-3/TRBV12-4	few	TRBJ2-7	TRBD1	TGTGCCAGCAGTCGCCGGGACAGGGAACGCGAGCAGTACTTC	CASSRRDREREQYF
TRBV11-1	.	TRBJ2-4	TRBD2	TGTGCCAGCAGCTCAAAGCCGGGGGGCATTCAGTACTTC	CASSSKPGGIQYF
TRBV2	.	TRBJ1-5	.	TGTGCCAGCAGGGGCGGCCTCAATCAGCCCCAGCATTTT	CASRGGLNQPQHF
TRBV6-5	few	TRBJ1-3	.	TGTGCCAGCACGGGAGGTCACTCTGGAAACACCATATATTTT	CASTGGHSGNTIYF
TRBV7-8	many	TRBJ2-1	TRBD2	TGTGCCAGCAGCAAGGCAGCGGGGGGGCTTAGGAATGAGCAGTTCTTC	CASSKAAGGLRNEQFF
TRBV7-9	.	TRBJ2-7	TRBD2	TGTGCCAGCAGGGGGACATTAGCGGGGGAGGTTTCCGAGCAGTACTTC	CASRGTLAGEVSEQYF
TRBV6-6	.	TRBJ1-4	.	TGTGCCAGCAGTCGGCAGTCAACTAATGAAAAACTGTTTTTT	CASSRQSTNEKLFF
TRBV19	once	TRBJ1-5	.	TGTGCCAGTAACTTCTGGGGCAGTAATCAGCCCCAGCATTTT	CASNFWGSNQPQHF
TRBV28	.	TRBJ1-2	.	TGTGCCAGCAGTCCAAGTACGAGGGTGGGCTATGGCTACACCTTC	CASSPSTRVGYGYTF
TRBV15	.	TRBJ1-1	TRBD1	TGTGCCACCAGCAGAGACCGGACAGGGAGGGGGATGAACACTGAAGCTTTCTTT	CATSRDRTGRGMNTEAFF
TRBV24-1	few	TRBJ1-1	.	TGTGCCACCAGTGATCGGGCCGCGGGGTCTGAAGCTTTCTTT	CATSDRAAGSEAFF
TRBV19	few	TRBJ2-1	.	TGTGCCAGTAGTATAGTAGGGGACAATGAGCAGTTCTTC	CASSIVGDNEQFF
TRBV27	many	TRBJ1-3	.	TGTGCCAGCAGCTTCGGACGTCCAAGCTCTGGAAACACCATATATTTT	CASSFGRPSSGNTIYF
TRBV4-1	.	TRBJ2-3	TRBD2	TGCGCCAGCAGCCCTGAAGCGGGATTCACAGATACGCAGTATTTT	CASSPEAGFTDTQYF
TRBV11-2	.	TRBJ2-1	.	TGTGTCAGCAGCTTAGGGGTGGGGAGCTCCTACAATGAGCAGTTCTTC	CVSSLGVGSSYNEQFF
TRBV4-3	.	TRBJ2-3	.	TGCGCCAGCAGCCAAGATTCGTGGGGGGGCAACACAGATACGCAGTATTTT	CASSQDSWGGNTDTQYF
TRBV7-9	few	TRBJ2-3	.	TGTGCCAGCAGCTCAGGGCGGGGACAAAAAAACACAGATACGCAGTATTTT	CASSSGRGQKNTDTQYF
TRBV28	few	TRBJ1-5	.	TGTGCCAGCAGTTTACTGGGGGGAACGGTACAGCCCCAGCATTTT	CASSLLGGTVQPQHF
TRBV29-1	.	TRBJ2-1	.	TGCAGCGTTGCGGGGGCTAGCGTGGAACTGAGCTCCTACAATGAGCAGTTCTTC	CSVAGASVELSSYNEQFF
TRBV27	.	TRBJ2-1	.	TGTGCCAGCAGCCTCAGGGATATCGAATACAATGAGCAGTTCTTC	CASSLRDIEYNEQFF
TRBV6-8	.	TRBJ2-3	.	TGTGCCAGCAGTTACGGCAGTCACCACACAGATACGCAGTATTTT	CASSYGSHHTDTQYF
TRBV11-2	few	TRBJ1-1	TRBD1	TGTGCCAGCACCCCCGGGACAGGAGGGGACACTGAAGCTTTCTTT	CASTPGTGGDTEAFF
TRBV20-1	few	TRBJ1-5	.	TGCAGTGCCCCGGACAGCTATAGCAATCAGCCCCAGCATTTT	CSAPDSYSNQPQHF
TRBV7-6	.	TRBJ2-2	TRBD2	TGTGCCAGCAGCGGGACTAGCGGGGGGTATGGGGAGCTGTTTTTT	CASSGTSGGYGELFF